This is a list of T cell receptor beta chains from one sample in a study of shared clonotypes between healthy human individuals. The table came from immunoSEQ multiplex PCR; TCRdb's copy has only in-frame clones and leaves some out. The profile shows roughly 500,000 clones, more than 65% of them singletons. What was sequenced was PBMCs. The receptors shown here come from a woman in her forties in good health. Some clones in this sample may be carry-over from other donors' samples. The CDR3 runs from the conserved cysteine through the conserved F or W. Fields, in order: D gene, clone size, J gene, V gene, CDR3 DNA, CDR3 protein. The D gene is left open where the match is weak. Some rows mark clone size as missing; the rest say once, few, many or name a class of expanded clone.

D: TRBD1; size: NA; J: TRBJ1-5; V: TRBV18; DNA: TGTGCCAGCTCACCTCTCGGACAGGGCCATCAGCCCCAGCATTTT; CDR3: CASSPLGQGHQPQHF
D: NA; size: NA; J: TRBJ2-3; V: TRBV14; DNA: TGTGCCAGCAGCCAAGGTGGGACGCAGTATTTT; CDR3: CASSQGGTQYF
D: NA; size: once; J: TRBJ1-2; V: TRBV5-4; DNA: TGTGCCAGCAGCACTAACATGGGTCTTCTTAACTATGGCTACACCTTC; CDR3: CASSTNMGLLNYGYTF
D: TRBD1; size: many; J: TRBJ2-7; V: TRBV27; DNA: TGTGCCAGCAGCATCGGACAGGGGGCGTCCTACGAGCAGTACTTC; CDR3: CASSIGQGASYEQYF
D: NA; size: NA; J: TRBJ1-2; V: TRBV28; DNA: TGTGCCAGCAGCCCGATCCAGATTAACTATGGCTACACCTTC; CDR3: CASSPIQINYGYTF
D: NA; size: NA; J: TRBJ1-2; V: TRBV6-6; DNA: TGTGCCACTGAGGGGGAGATTAATGGCTACACCTTC; CDR3: CATEGEINGYTF
D: TRBD2; size: NA; J: TRBJ2-1; V: TRBV2; DNA: TGTGCCAGCAGTGCTAGCGGGCCGAGCTCCTACAATGAGCAGTTCTTC; CDR3: CASSASGPSSYNEQFF
D: NA; size: NA; J: TRBJ1-5; V: TRBV25-1; DNA: TGTGCCAGCAGTGATGGAAGGGGGGTTCAGCCCCAGCATTTT; CDR3: CASSDGRGVQPQHF
D: NA; size: NA; J: TRBJ2-1; V: TRBV5-1; DNA: TGCGCCAGCAGCAAAACGAAGACAACGGAGCAGTTCTTC; CDR3: CASSKTKTTEQFF
D: NA; size: NA; J: TRBJ2-7; V: TRBV6-5; DNA: TGTGCCAGCAGTTACGGGGCAGGGTGGCGCGAGCAGTACTTC; CDR3: CASSYGAGWREQYF
D: TRBD1; size: NA; J: TRBJ2-7; V: TRBV14; DNA: TGTGCCAGCAGCCCGACAGGGGGCTACCTTTACGAGCAGTACTTC; CDR3: CASSPTGGYLYEQYF
D: TRBD1; size: NA; J: TRBJ2-5; V: TRBV4-3; DNA: TGCGCCAGCAGCCAAGATGGGACAGGGGTGGCGGAGACCCAGTACTTC; CDR3: CASSQDGTGVAETQYF
D: TRBD1; size: NA; J: TRBJ2-5; V: TRBV6-5; DNA: TGTGCCAGCAGCCCCTCGGCAGGGGGATACGAGACCCAGTACTTC; CDR3: CASSPSAGGYETQYF
D: NA; size: once; J: TRBJ2-5; V: TRBV11-2; DNA: TGTGCCAGCAGCTTAGATCCAGGGATCCAAGAGACCCAGTACTTC; CDR3: CASSLDPGIQETQYF
D: NA; size: NA; J: TRBJ2-5; V: TRBV7-8; DNA: TGTGCCAGCAGCCTACAGCTGTACCAAGAGACCCAGTACTTC; CDR3: CASSLQLYQETQYF
D: TRBD1; size: NA; J: TRBJ1-1; V: TRBV6-4; DNA: TGTGCCAGCAGGAACGGACAGGGGAAGCCTGAAGCTTTCTTT; CDR3: CASRNGQGKPEAFF
D: NA; size: many; J: TRBJ2-1; V: TRBV6-1; DNA: TGTGCCAGCAGTGAAGCCGGGACTGGACACAATGAGCAGTTCTTC; CDR3: CASSEAGTGHNEQFF
D: TRBD1; size: NA; J: TRBJ1-4; V: TRBV5-1; DNA: TGCGCCAGCAGCTGGACAGGGGGCGGGAAACTGTTTTTT; CDR3: CASSWTGGGKLFF
D: NA; size: NA; J: TRBJ2-5; V: TRBV5-1; DNA: TGCGCCAGCAGCTTGGGGGGGTTCCAAGAGACCCAGTACTTC; CDR3: CASSLGGFQETQYF
D: NA; size: NA; J: TRBJ2-4; V: TRBV2; DNA: TGTGCCAGCAGTGATTCCGGGCTTCGAAACATTCAGTACTTC; CDR3: CASSDSGLRNIQYF
D: NA; size: once; J: TRBJ2-7; V: TRBV6-1; DNA: TGTGCCAGCACCGCGACACGGGTAGGCGAGCAGTACTTC; CDR3: CASTATRVGEQYF
D: TRBD1; size: NA; J: TRBJ1-5; V: TRBV9; DNA: TGTGCCAGCAGCGGGGGTGGACAGGCATACAATCAGCCCCAGCATTTT; CDR3: CASSGGGQAYNQPQHF
D: TRBD1; size: NA; J: TRBJ2-2; V: TRBV7-4; DNA: TGTGCCAGCAGTCTCCTCGGATTAACAGGGGCCCCCGGGCATTTTGACACCGGGGAGCTGTTTTTT; CDR3: CASSLLGLTGAPGHFDTGELFF
D: TRBD2; size: NA; J: TRBJ2-2; V: TRBV30; DNA: TGTGCCTGGAGTGCAGCGGGACTGAACACCGGGGAGCTGTTTTTT; CDR3: CAWSAAGLNTGELFF
D: NA; size: NA; J: TRBJ1-5; V: TRBV18; DNA: TGTGCCAGCTCACGATCTTATAGCAATCAGCCCCAGCATTTT; CDR3: CASSRSYSNQPQHF
D: NA; size: NA; J: TRBJ2-7; V: TRBV6-5; DNA: TGTGCCAGCAAACAGGCCGGCTACGAGCAGTACTTC; CDR3: CASKQAGYEQYF
D: TRBD2; size: few; J: TRBJ2-7; V: TRBV28; DNA: TGTGCCAGCAGTCAAAGACTAGCGGGAGCCTACGAGCAGTACTTC; CDR3: CASSQRLAGAYEQYF
D: NA; size: NA; J: TRBJ1-3; V: TRBV6-5; DNA: TGTGCCAGCAGTTACTCGGGTAGCCCTTCCAGAAACACCATATATTTT; CDR3: CASSYSGSPSRNTIYF
D: NA; size: NA; J: TRBJ1-1; V: TRBV2; DNA: TGTGCCAGCGTCGGTAGGTTGAGGGACACTGAAGCTTTCTTT; CDR3: CASVGRLRDTEAFF
D: NA; size: NA; J: TRBJ2-3; V: TRBV29-1; DNA: TGCAGCGCCTACCTAATGGGGACAGATACGCAGTATTTT; CDR3: CSAYLMGTDTQYF
D: NA; size: NA; J: TRBJ2-2; V: TRBV7-8; DNA: TGTGCCAGCAGCTTAGGGCCCTTCGGGCACGGGGAGCTGTTTTTT; CDR3: CASSLGPFGHGELFF